A single sample is the source of the 30 T cell receptor beta chains below, sequenced in a study of T cell clusters in autoimmune cytopenias. TRB rearrangements were amplified by touch-down multiplex PCR with mixed TRB-A/B primers. From the multiplex PCR reads, TCRdb lists one entry per CDR3 protein and no DNA. This specimen shows fewer than 8,500 distinct CDR3 sequences; the ten leading clones hold roughly 3.6%. Each sample's input was about 250 ng genomic DNA, 35,000 to 40,000 genome equivalents. The specimen sequenced was peripheral blood. The receptors originated from a human donor with an autoimmune cytopenia or autoimmune hepatitis (not recorded which).

This rearrangement joins TRBV20-1 to TRBJ1-1; TCRdb's D gene call, TRBD1, goes unchecked for lack of DNA. Germline-derived CDR1 and CDR2 are DFQATT and SNEGSKA (reference sequence). There are 12 residues in the CDR3. The CDR3 loop is CSAPTDSTEAFF.

This chain joins TRBV12-3 or TRBV12-4 and TRBJ1-5; the TRBD1 assignment by TCRdb is unverifiable without DNA. CDR3 length: 13 amino acids. The CDR3 loop is CASSLQGYQPQHF.

The chain couples TRBV11-2 to TRBJ2-7; TCRdb's assignment of TRBD1 cannot be checked, as there is no DNA. Germline V gene data show CDR1 as SGHAT and CDR2 as FQNNGV. The CDR3 spans 15 residues. The CDR3 loop is CASSSVRGATSEQYF.

The CDR3 reads CASSEWGTGDYGYTF. The chain is built from TRBV10-2 and TRBJ1-2; TCRdb names TRBD1, which stays unverified in the absence of DNA. Germline CDR1 WSHSY, CDR2 SAAADI. This CDR3 contains 15 residues.

This sequence joins TRBV5-6 and TRBJ1-5. CDR1 and CDR2 (germline): SGHDT, YYEEEE. There are 15 residues in the CDR3. The chain's CDR3 is CASSLDGLRNQPQHF.

This clonotype is classed as medium-sized by frequency. V is TRBV15 and J is TRBJ1-1. The germline V gene encodes CDR1 LNHNV and CDR2 YYDKDF (reference sequence). CDR3 length: 13 amino acids. The CDR3 spells CATSRDRGREAFF.

CDR3 loop: CASSLGGGNTEAFF. This chain links TRBV7-2 with TRBJ1-1; TCRdb's D gene call, TRBD1, goes unchecked for lack of DNA. The CDR3 covers 14 residues. Per germline, CDR1 SGHTA and CDR2 FQGNSA.

This clonotype is labeled medium-sized based on frequency. The gene calls are TRBV6-5 and TRBJ2-5; lacking DNA, the TRBD2 call made by TCRdb goes unchecked. Germline CDR1 and CDR2: MNHEY and SVGAGI. The CDR3 spans 15 residues. CDR3 protein: CASRSGTSGGGTQYF.

The chain's CDR3 is CASSYTRYPGLAGRGEQFF. The V call is TRBV27, the J call TRBJ2-1; TCRdb's D gene call, TRBD2, goes unchecked for lack of DNA. CDR3 length: 19 amino acids. Germline V lookup: CDR1 MNHEY, CDR2 SMNVEV (reference sequence).

The chain recombines TRBV20-1 with TRBJ1-1. The CDR3 is 15 residues long. Per germline, CDR1 DFQATT and CDR2 SNEGSKA (reference sequence). The CDR3 is CSARARRTSVAEAFF.

The genes are TRBV6-4 and TRBJ2-3; TCRdb's D call, TRBD2, is unchecked because there is no DNA. The CDR3 covers 15 residues. CDR1 is MRHNA, CDR2 SNTAGT, per germline. The CDR3 reads CASSPWTSPTDTQYF.

This clonotype is deemed medium-sized by its frequency. The chain combines TRBV27 with TRBJ2-2; there is no DNA to check the TCRdb D call of TRBD2. The CDR3 totals 16 residues. The V gene's germline CDR1 is MNHEY and CDR2 SMNVEV (reference sequence). CDR3: CASSLSGGANTGELFF.

This clonotype is deemed medium-sized (0.01 to 0.1%) by its frequency. The chain recombines TRBV29-1 with TRBJ2-5; absent DNA, TCRdb's TRBD2 call cannot be checked. Germline V CDR1 and CDR2: SQVTM, ANQGSEA. The CDR3 is 14 residues long. The CDR3 region is CSVYTSGRGETQYF. Supplemented by reference TRBV29-1 and TRBJ2-5, the full variable domain reads SAVISQKPSRDICQRGTSLTIQCQVDSQVTMMFWYRQQPGQSLTLIATANQGSEATYESGFVIDKFPISRPNLTFSTLTVSNMSPEDSSIYLCSVYTSGRGETQYFGPGTRLLVL.

By frequency, this clonotype registers medium-sized (0.01 to 0.1%). This rearrangement joins TRBV30 to TRBJ2-1; TCRdb returns TRBD2, unconfirmable since there is no DNA. The CDR3 runs to 15 residues. Germline V gene sequence: CDR1 GTSNPN, CDR2 SVGIG (reference sequence). The CDR3: CAWRLAGGGFNEQFF.

This rearrangement joins TRBV5-4 to TRBJ2-6; TCRdb proposes TRBD2, but this gene call is untestable without DNA. This CDR3 has 15 amino acids. The germline gives CDR1 SGHNT, CDR2 YYREEE (reference sequence). This chain's CDR3 is CASSLARAGANVLTF.

The gene calls are TRBV20-1 and TRBJ1-5; TCRdb outputs TRBD1, but without DNA this stays unchecked. Germline V gives CDR1 DFQATT, CDR2 SNEGSKA (reference sequence). The CDR3 covers 14 residues. This CDR3 reads CSASGGGSGQPQHF.

The rearrangement links TRBV18 to TRBJ1-1; the TCRdb D gene call, TRBD1, has no DNA to confirm it. CDR3 size: 15 residues. CDR1 and CDR2 (germline): KGHSH, LQKENI. This chain's CDR3 is CASSPQAGENTEAFF.

The V call is TRBV7-2, the J call TRBJ2-5; TCRdb indicates TRBD2, and absent DNA this call remains unverified. CDR3 length: 15 amino acids. CDR1 is SGHTA and CDR2 is FQGNSA in the germline V gene. The CDR3 region is CASSFQRGAGETQYF.

This rearrangement joins TRBV5-1 to TRBJ2-6; TCRdb calls TRBD2, which cannot be checked without DNA. Germline CDR1 is SGHRS and CDR2 is YFSETQ. The CDR3 sequence is 16 residues long. The CDR3 loop reads CACRVAGLSGANVLTF.

The rearrangement uses TRBV20-1 and TRBJ1-1; the D call from TCRdb, TRBD1, cannot be confirmed without DNA. The CDR3 consists of 13 residues. CDR1 and CDR2 (germline): DFQATT, SNEGSKA (reference sequence). CDR3 sequence: CSAPADRGTEAFF.

The chain joins TRBV11-1 to TRBJ1-2; TCRdb selects TRBD1, and the lack of DNA leaves this call unchecked. There are 14 residues in the CDR3. Germline loops: CDR1 SGHAT, CDR2 FQDESV (reference sequence). CDR3: CASSGGQTLYGYTF.

The chain employs TRBV12-3 or TRBV12-4 and TRBJ2-6; TCRdb indicates TRBD1, and absent DNA this call remains unverified. The CDR3 loop spans 16 amino acids. The CDR3 reads CASSFGTGSGANVLTF.

The V gene is TRBV5-6, the J gene TRBJ1-5. The CDR3 spans 15 residues. Germline V gene lookup returns CDR1 SGHDT and CDR2 YYEEEE. The CDR3 sequence is CASSRLGRWSQPQHF. Using reference TRBV5-6 and TRBJ1-5 for the parts outside the CDR3, the full variable domain is DAGVTQSPTHLIKTRGQQVTLRCSPKSGHDTVSWYQQALGQGPQFIFQYYEEEERQRGNFPDRFSGHQFPNYSSELNVNALLLGDSALYLCASSRLGRWSQPQHFGDGTRLSIL.

The V and J genes are TRBV28 and TRBJ2-7; TCRdb names TRBD1, which stays unverified in the absence of DNA. CDR1 is MDHEN, CDR2 SYDVKM, per germline. The CDR3 extends over 18 amino acids. The CDR3 region is CASSLELALGPVTYEQYF.

V is TRBV20-1 and J is TRBJ2-4; TCRdb reports TRBD2, a call that lacks DNA to check it against. Germline V lookup: CDR1 DFQATT, CDR2 SNEGSKA (reference sequence). This CDR3 has 14 residues. The CDR3 loop reads CSARDSQRGDIQYF.

The chain couples TRBV6-6 to TRBJ2-7; TCRdb proposes TRBD1, but this gene call is untestable without DNA. The CDR3 has 15 residues. From germline, CDR1 is MNHNY and CDR2 SVGAGI (reference sequence). This CDR3 reads CASSKPGQAAYEQYF.

This clonotype ranks as medium-sized in terms of frequency. The J gene is TRBJ2-3, the V gene TRBV11-1; the D gene TCRdb calls, TRBD1, cannot be checked with no DNA. Germline-derived CDR1 and CDR2 are SGHAT and FQDESV (reference sequence). The CDR3 has 18 amino acids. CDR3 residues: CASSSPGGQGGLADTQYF.

The chain recombines TRBV6-1 with TRBJ2-1; TCRdb selects TRBD1, and the lack of DNA leaves this call unchecked. The V gene's germline CDR1 is MNHNS and CDR2 SASEGT. The CDR3 has 18 residues. The CDR3 sequence is CASSFRDRGRRSYNEQFF.

The chain couples TRBV19 to TRBJ1-5; TCRdb returns TRBD1, unconfirmable since there is no DNA. This CDR3 is built from 14 residues. Germline CDR1 and CDR2: LNHDA and SQIVND (reference sequence). CDR3 protein: CASSIAQGFQPQHF. The full variable domain, rest sourced from reference TRBV19 and TRBJ1-5, is DGGITQSPKYLFRKEGQNVTLSCEQNLNHDAMYWYRQDPGQGLRLIYYSQIVNDFQKGDIAEGYSVSREKKESFPLTVTSAQKNPTAFYLCASSIAQGFQPQHFGDGTRLSIL.

According to its frequency, this clonotype is medium-sized. The gene calls are TRBV19 and TRBJ1-6. CDR1 and CDR2 (germline): LNHDA, SQIVND (reference sequence). The CDR3 spans 13 residues. The CDR3 sequence: CASSIGGNSPLHF.